These T cell receptor beta chains were read from a single sample in a study of T cell responses to AZD1222 COVID-19 vaccine. The method was immunoSEQ multiplex PCR; TCRdb's version includes in-frame clones alone and lacks a portion of them. The sample shows 99,000 or so clones, about 80% of them seen only once. The material sequenced was peripheral blood, taken on day 0 of AZD1222 vaccination. Receptor source: an adult in good health. Both conserved end residues are part of each CDR3. D genes are given only for firm matches. Clone size is shown for a subset of rows, as once, few, many or a class of expanded clone.

j_gene	abundance	d_gene	v_gene	CDR3aa	CDR3nt
TRBJ2-5	NA	TRBD1	TRBV5-1	CASSIGTGTETQYF	TGCGCCAGCAGCATCGGGACAGGGACAGAGACCCAGTACTTC
TRBJ1-5	NA	NA	TRBV6-2/TRBV6-3	CASSYVGLSSYGNQPQHF	TGTGCCAGCAGTTACGTAGGACTGAGCTCTTACGGCAATCAGCCCCAGCATTTT
TRBJ2-3	few	NA	TRBV5-1	CASSPDYSGGTDTQYF	TGCGCCAGCAGCCCCGACTACTCCGGGGGCACAGATACGCAGTATTTT
TRBJ2-1	NA	TRBD2	TRBV7-7	CASSQLAGGVDEQFF	TGTGCTAGCAGCCAGTTAGCGGGGGGTGTCGATGAGCAGTTCTTC
TRBJ2-2	NA	TRBD2	TRBV9	CASRAGAGNTGELFF	TGTGCCAGCAGAGCGGGAGCGGGGAACACCGGGGAGCTGTTTTTT
TRBJ2-3	NA	TRBD2	TRBV30	CAWENRRGTNTQYF	TGTGCCTGGGAAAACAGGCGGGGGACGAATACGCAGTATTTT
TRBJ1-1	NA	NA	TRBV7-2	CASSQQGFANTEAFF	TGTGCCAGCAGCCAACAGGGTTTCGCGAACACTGAAGCTTTCTTT
TRBJ1-1	NA	NA	TRBV7-9	CASSPRPAEWAFF	TGTGCCAGCAGCCCTCGTCCAGCCGAGTGGGCTTTCTTT
TRBJ1-1	NA	NA	TRBV7-9	CASSLSGRTEAFF	TGTGCCAGCAGCTTGAGCGGGAGGACTGAAGCTTTCTTT
TRBJ1-2	NA	NA	TRBV2	CASIGGREGYTF	TGTGCCAGCATTGGAGGGAGGGAGGGCTACACCTTC
TRBJ2-7	NA	NA	TRBV12-3/TRBV12-4	CASKEGYSYEQYF	TGTGCCAGCAAGGAGGGGTACTCCTACGAGCAGTACTTC
TRBJ2-6	NA	NA	TRBV19	CASSPGRASGANVLTF	TGTGCCAGTAGTCCCGGTAGGGCCTCTGGGGCCAACGTCCTGACTTTC
TRBJ1-1	few	NA	TRBV28	CASRVQGSEAFF	TGTGCCAGCAGGGTTCAGGGATCTGAAGCTTTCTTT
TRBJ1-2	NA	NA	TRBV7-9	CASSLAAFKSHTF	TGTGCCAGCAGCTTAGCGGCATTTAAGAGTCACACCTTC
TRBJ1-2	NA	NA	TRBV6-2/TRBV6-3	CASSPSRGGYTF	TGTGCCAGCAGCCCCAGTAGGGGAGGCTACACCTTC
TRBJ1-2	once	NA	TRBV20-1	CSARLYGYTF	TGCAGTGCTAGGCTTTATGGCTACACCTTC
TRBJ2-1	NA	TRBD1	TRBV5-4	CASSRGQSSYNEQFF	TGTGCCAGCAGCCGGGGACAGAGCTCCTACAATGAGCAGTTCTTC
TRBJ2-1	NA	NA	TRBV7-9	CASSLAGGYNEQFF	TGTGCCAGCAGCTTAGCGGGGGGATATAATGAGCAGTTCTTC
TRBJ1-5	NA	NA	TRBV2	CASSELSGLQPQHF	TGTGCCAGCAGTGAATTATCAGGGCTCCAGCCCCAGCATTTT
TRBJ2-7	many	TRBD2	TRBV19	CASSTLPGGGYEQYF	TGTGCCAGTAGTACCCTTCCTGGCGGGGGATACGAGCAGTACTTC
TRBJ2-7	once	TRBD2	TRBV3-1/TRBV3-2	CASSQDWIWPGGSEQYF	TGTGCCAGCAGCCAAGATTGGATATGGCCGGGGGGTTCCGAGCAGTACTTC
TRBJ1-1	NA	NA	TRBV7-2	CASSPQQGLYTEAFF	TGTGCCAGCAGCCCTCAACAGGGATTGTACACTGAAGCTTTCTTT